Included here is one T cell receptor (beta chain) sequence, with context. This clonotype appeared a single time. Its antigen is still unknown. Base qualities are not at hand, and no much larger clone is one base apart. The 39 donors, aged roughly 6 to 95 years, were systemically healthy Caucasian individuals from Russia. Ten milliliters of peripheral blood were drawn from each donor into EDTA-treated Vacutainer tubes. Ficoll-Paque density-gradient centrifugation was used to isolate PBMCs, with at least 6.5 million per sample. Trizol reagent was used to extract total RNA from the PBMCs, yielding at least 5 micrograms per sample. Naive CD45RAhigh/CD27high T cell percentages were measured by flow cytometry on a PBMC aliquot from every donor. Per the germline V gene (reference sequence), SGHNT is the CDR1 and YYREEE is the CDR2. The CDR3 starts with the cysteine, ends with the phenylalanine, and has 14 residues. The read is trimmed to its CDR3 DNA, 42 bases read in frame from base 1. The V and J ends are trimmed by 5 bases and 4 bases, leaving 14 bases between them.

The library was generated by 5' RACE. The sequencing machine was an Illumina HiSeq 2500. A second about 7 to 12 cycle PCR used a sample-barcoded 5' primer and a J-beta primer mix. A template-switch 5' adaptor carrying 12 random nucleotides introduced a unique molecular identifier onto each TCR beta cDNA molecule. Each sample yielded at least 2.5 million CDR3-containing paired-end reads. All of the RNA was converted into first-strand cDNA using the Mint cDNA synthesis kit, with a TRBC-specific oligonucleotide serving as the primer. Following uracil-DNA glycosylase treatment, a first 18-cycle PCR with universal primers M1SS and BC2_uni_R was performed on all cDNA. The study's own analysis went as follows. For normalization, 1 million high-quality reads, each with a distinct molecular identifier, were randomly selected from each sample. Instead of being binned into consensus sequences, reads with shared molecular identifiers were discarded. MiTCR, with a Q25 quality threshold and the strictest error-elimination algorithm, was used for CDR3 identification, clonotype clustering and error correction. A nonparametric unseen species model with Euler transformation was used to estimate lower-bound total TCR beta diversity. The raw public reads went through TCRdb reprocessing: fastp at Q25, MiXCR clone calling, in-frame beta chains kept. Entries are consolidated by CDR3 protein sequence, retaining the most common genes and DNA. The V and J calls shown here were made by TCRdb, not taken from the authors' results. Within this sample are 1.5 million or so distinct CDR3 sequences, with about 43% of them counted one time only. The ten largest make up approximately 7.9% of the sample.

This entry belongs to a study of blood T cells in healthy people across ages (dated by TCRdb to 2013 to 2016). Background on the whole study: In model experiments, template switching captured roughly one uniquely barcoded TCR beta cDNA molecule for every two T cells. Age-related changes in TCR beta repertoire diversity were measured in the study by deep sequencing normalized with unique cDNA molecular identifiers. The donors were divided into four age groups: young (average approximately 15 years), middle-aged (almost 40), aged (about 56) and long-lived (82). To avoid experimental bias, donors of different ages were spread randomly across the sequencing lanes. Two additional independent replicas of 1 million unique cDNA reads from the same blood draw were analyzed for two donors (one aged 18 to 29 and one aged 80 or older). Beyond this particular receptor, the publication reports: Because the CMV infection status of the donors was unknown, age-related changes in expanded clonotypes may potentially have been confounded. Observed TCR beta diversity per million T cells fell roughly linearly with age, and a significant reduction was already apparent by age around 44. Total diversity estimates from one million sequenced T cells were considered lower bounds and underestimates. The long-lived group showed more naive CD4+ T cells, fewer expanded clones and increased TCR diversity than the aged group, suggesting age selection. The percentage of naive T cells measured by flow cytometry correlated strongly with observed TCR beta diversity. Since profiling was done on bulk unsorted PBMCs, naive and antigen-experienced compartments could not be conclusively compared.

The chain was built from TRBV5-4 and TRBJ2-3; TRBD2 is perhaps the D gene, given 6 matching bases. The sequence was collected from a woman aged 18-29 years in good health. Material for sequencing was blood. The nucleotides are TGTGCCAGCAGGAGGCCTAGCGCCTCAGATACGCAGTATTTT. This sequence encodes CASRRPSASDTQYF.